The rows below give T cell receptor beta chains drawn from one sample of a study of OX40 agonist ivuxolimab in advanced cancers. Only in-frame clones appear in the TCRdb table, and some are missing; sequencing was by immunoSEQ multiplex PCR. The sample comprises 35,000 to 40,000 clones, over 80% of which are singletons, and roughly 9.8% rests with the top ten. The sample in question was CD4+ or CD8+ T cells sorted from blood, obtained in a trial of the OX40 agonist ivuxolimab. These receptors were collected from an adult with an advanced solid tumor such as melanoma, head and neck, liver or kidney cancer. CDR3s include the opening cysteine and the closing phenylalanine or tryptophan. Each record gives: J gene, V gene, clone size, D gene, CDR3 protein, CDR3 DNA. D genes are given only for firm matches. Clone size is not always given. Where it is, it says once, few, many or a class for expanded clones.

J gene: TRBJ1-1; V gene: TRBV7-8; clone size: -; D gene: -; CDR3 protein: CASSQPPGDAHTEAFF; CDR3 DNA: TGTGCCAGCAGCCAGCCCCCGGGGGACGCACACACTGAAGCTTTCTTT
J gene: TRBJ2-2; V gene: TRBV30; clone size: once; D gene: -; CDR3 protein: CAWRWGQYTGELFF; CDR3 DNA: TGTGCCTGGAGGTGGGGGCAGTACACCGGGGAGCTGTTTTTT
J gene: TRBJ2-7; V gene: TRBV4-1; clone size: -; D gene: TRBD2; CDR3 protein: CASSLAGALSYEQYF; CDR3 DNA: TGCGCCAGCAGCCTAGCGGGCGCGCTTTCCTACGAGCAGTACTTC
J gene: TRBJ2-1; V gene: TRBV19; clone size: -; D gene: -; CDR3 protein: CASTPLGGGSYNEQFF; CDR3 DNA: TGTGCCAGTACCCCCTTGGGCGGTGGCTCCTACAATGAGCAGTTCTTC
J gene: TRBJ1-6; V gene: TRBV27; clone size: -; D gene: -; CDR3 protein: CASSFISLQGNSPLHF; CDR3 DNA: TGTGCCAGCAGTTTCATATCGCTCCAGGGGAATTCACCCCTCCACTTT
J gene: TRBJ2-1; V gene: TRBV4-1; clone size: -; D gene: TRBD2; CDR3 protein: CASSFGTSGGDEQFF; CDR3 DNA: TGCGCCAGCAGCTTTGGGACTAGCGGGGGCGATGAGCAGTTCTTC
J gene: TRBJ2-1; V gene: TRBV5-6; clone size: -; D gene: -; CDR3 protein: CASSLGTSRYNEQFF; CDR3 DNA: TGTGCCAGCAGCTTGGGGACGAGTAGGTACAATGAGCAGTTCTTC
J gene: TRBJ1-2; V gene: TRBV28; clone size: -; D gene: TRBD1; CDR3 protein: CASSLLGTGYGYTF; CDR3 DNA: TGTGCCAGCAGTTTATTGGGGACAGGGTACGGCTACACCTTC
J gene: TRBJ1-1; V gene: TRBV5-1; clone size: -; D gene: -; CDR3 protein: CASSFNGIAEAFF; CDR3 DNA: TGCGCCAGCAGCTTCAATGGGATCGCTGAAGCTTTCTTT
J gene: TRBJ1-6; V gene: TRBV2; clone size: once; D gene: -; CDR3 protein: CASRVRRSSYNSPLHF; CDR3 DNA: TGTGCCAGCCGGGTGAGGCGTAGCTCCTATAATTCACCCCTCCACTTT
J gene: TRBJ2-5; V gene: TRBV30; clone size: -; D gene: TRBD2; CDR3 protein: CASSGLAPPLRNF; CDR3 DNA: TGTGCCTCCTCGGGACTAGCGCCCCCCCTCCGGAACTTC
J gene: TRBJ1-1; V gene: TRBV29-1; clone size: -; D gene: -; CDR3 protein: CSVRTSNTEAFF; CDR3 DNA: TGCAGCGTTAGGACATCGAACACTGAAGCTTTCTTT
J gene: TRBJ2-2; V gene: TRBV7-6; clone size: -; D gene: TRBD1; CDR3 protein: CASSLRSDRVERNTGELFF; CDR3 DNA: TGTGCCAGCAGCTTAAGAAGTGACAGGGTTGAAAGGAACACCGGGGAGCTGTTTTTT
J gene: TRBJ2-1; V gene: TRBV27; clone size: -; D gene: TRBD2; CDR3 protein: CASSLGTSGSNEQFF; CDR3 DNA: TGTGCCAGCAGCCTGGGGACTAGCGGGAGTAATGAGCAGTTCTTC
J gene: TRBJ2-3; V gene: TRBV7-2; clone size: -; D gene: -; CDR3 protein: CASSLRSTRTDTQYF; CDR3 DNA: TGTGCCAGCAGCTTGCGTAGTACTCGCACAGATACGCAGTATTTT
J gene: TRBJ1-4; V gene: TRBV4-1; clone size: -; D gene: -; CDR3 protein: CASSRGGEKLFF; CDR3 DNA: TGCGCCAGCAGCCGAGGCGGTGAAAAACTGTTTTTT
J gene: TRBJ2-1; V gene: TRBV9; clone size: -; D gene: TRBD2; CDR3 protein: CASSAGTSGYNEQFF; CDR3 DNA: TGTGCCAGCAGTGCCGGGACTAGCGGTTACAATGAGCAGTTCTTC
J gene: TRBJ1-5; V gene: TRBV28; clone size: -; D gene: -; CDR3 protein: CASTNGHFDQPQHF; CDR3 DNA: TGTGCCAGCACCAACGGACACTTTGATCAGCCCCAGCATTTT
J gene: TRBJ2-3; V gene: TRBV20-1; clone size: -; D gene: -; CDR3 protein: CSALDDAQYF; CDR3 DNA: TGCAGTGCTCTAGATGACGCGCAGTATTTT
J gene: TRBJ2-5; V gene: TRBV13; clone size: -; D gene: -; CDR3 protein: CASSFRSRSAQYF; CDR3 DNA: TGTGCCAGCAGCTTCAGGTCCCGGTCGGCCCAGTACTTC
J gene: TRBJ2-5; V gene: TRBV25-1; clone size: -; D gene: -; CDR3 protein: CASRQETQYF; CDR3 DNA: TGTGCCAGCAGACAAGAGACCCAGTACTTC
J gene: TRBJ1-5; V gene: TRBV19; clone size: once; D gene: -; CDR3 protein: CASSIPSNQPQHF; CDR3 DNA: TGTGCCAGTAGTATACCGAGCAATCAGCCCCAGCATTTT
J gene: TRBJ1-5; V gene: TRBV7-9; clone size: -; D gene: -; CDR3 protein: CASSLSGDSNQPQHF; CDR3 DNA: TGTGCCAGCAGCTTATCCGGCGATAGCAATCAGCCCCAGCATTTT
J gene: TRBJ1-5; V gene: TRBV6-1; clone size: -; D gene: -; CDR3 protein: CASRASELSGQPQHF; CDR3 DNA: TGTGCCAGCAGAGCTTCGGAGTTATCCGGGCAGCCCCAGCATTTT
J gene: TRBJ1-5; V gene: TRBV5-6; clone size: -; D gene: -; CDR3 protein: CASSVGGTGLRNQPQHF; CDR3 DNA: TGTGCCAGCAGCGTGGGGGGTACAGGATTGAGGAATCAGCCCCAGCATTTT
J gene: TRBJ2-1; V gene: TRBV13; clone size: few; D gene: -; CDR3 protein: CASSRGYGNEQFF; CDR3 DNA: TGTGCCAGCAGCCGTGGATATGGCAATGAGCAGTTCTTC
J gene: TRBJ2-5; V gene: TRBV4-1; clone size: once; D gene: -; CDR3 protein: CASSPSQGLETQYF; CDR3 DNA: TGCGCCAGCAGCCCTTCCCAGGGCCTCGAGACCCAGTACTTC
J gene: TRBJ2-1; V gene: TRBV13; clone size: -; D gene: TRBD2; CDR3 protein: CASSSPGVAGAGDEQFF; CDR3 DNA: TGTGCCAGCAGCTCTCCGGGGGTAGCGGGAGCTGGGGATGAGCAGTTCTTC